This T cell receptor beta chain was sequenced during a study of blood T cell repertoires in COVID-19. Here immunoSEQ multiplex PCR was the method, and the copy in TCRdb shows in-frame clones only, minus some. The sample includes fewer than 450,000 clones, about 90% of them seen just once. The CDR3 contains 15 residues. Germline lookup yields CDR1 SNHLY and CDR2 FYNNEI. Unmatched junction bases numbered 7, after V lost 5 bases and J lost 4 bases. Recovered status applied to Cohort 3 donors who had two consecutive negative PCRs. It also applied to those with clearance or with symptom resolution. The sequence was obtained from a woman in her 30s who had recovered from COVID-19. The chain couples TRBV2 to TRBJ2-5; 10 nucleotides match TRBD1. The specimen was PBMCs or T cells enriched from blood (not recorded which). The CDR3 DNA follows: TGTGCCAGCAGTCACCGGGACAGGGGAGGAGAGACCCAGTACTTC. Amino acids: CASSHRDRGGETQYF.